These 27 T cell receptor beta chains originate from one sample sequenced in a study of CD8 T cells in Susac syndrome. Reverse transcription used about 0.45 to 1 ug RNA and random hexamers. Each CDR3 protein gets one entry after TCRdb re-called the immunoSEQ multiplex PCR reads with MiXCR. The repertoire holds approximately 210,000 distinct CDR3 sequences, with about 95% as singletons. Source material: CD4+ T cells from PBMCs. These receptors all stem from a human donor with Susac syndrome.

This clonotype is a singleton in its sample. This chain's CDR3 is CASIPGGLTLRYNEQFF. The CDR3, as DNA: TGTGCCAGCATCCCCGGTGGGCTTACACTAAGATACAATGAGCAGTTCTTC. The chain couples TRBV12-3 or TRBV12-4 to TRBJ2-1, with D hard to call. This CDR3 comprises 17 residues. V gave up 7 bases and J gave up 4 bases, with 23 bases separating them.

The CDR3 coding sequence is TGTGCCAGCAGCCCCACGGGCGGTGATGGTAATGAAAAACTGTTTTTT. Its translation: CASSPTGGDGNEKLFF. The rearrangement uses TRBV7-9 and TRBJ1-4; D gene ambiguous. From germline, CDR1 is SEHNR and CDR2 FQNEAQ (reference sequence). CDR3 length: 16 residues. V was trimmed by 5 bases and J by 4 bases, leaving 17 bases between them. Complete variable domain (other parts from reference TRBV7-9 and TRBJ1-4): DTGVSQNPRHKITKRGQNVTFRCDPISEHNRLYWYRQTLGQGPEFLTYFQNEAQLEKSRLLSDRFSAERPKGSFSTLEIQRTEQGDSAMYLCASSPTGGDGNEKLFFGSGTQLSVL.

The chain is built from TRBV24-1 and TRBJ2-2; 7 nucleotides match TRBD1. The trim removed 1 base at V and 0 bases at J, leaving 7 bases unmatched. The germline V gene has CDR1 KGHDR and CDR2 SFDVKD. CDR3 length equals 18 residues. The DNA of the CDR3 is TGTGCCACCAGTGATTTTCGGGACAGAGCTACGAACACCGGGGAGCTGTTTTTT. Translating it yields CATSDFRDRATNTGELFF.

V is TRBV5-4 and J is TRBJ2-7; TRBD1 agrees at 7 bases. Per the germline V gene, CDR1 is SGHNT and CDR2 is YYREEE (reference sequence). This CDR3 region has 15 residues. The V segment lost 4 bases and the J segment 6 bases; nucleotides outside the gene matches: 13. The CDR3 protein is CASSTRDSYAAEQYF. CDR3 sequence (DNA): TGTGCCAGCAGCACTCGGGACAGCTATGCGGCCGAGCAGTACTTC.

The V gene is TRBV20-1, the J gene TRBJ1-2; TRBD1 agrees at 9 bases. The junction had 10 bases not matched to a gene; V was cut back by 0 bases and J by 8 bases. This CDR3 has 15 amino acids. CDR1 is DFQATT, CDR2 SNEGSKA, per germline (reference sequence). The DNA for the CDR3 is TGCAGTGCTAGAGACCCGACAGGGGGTAATGGGGGCTACACCTTC. Translating it yields CSARDPTGGNGGYTF.

As DNA, the CDR3 is TGTGCCAGCAGCTTGGATAGGAGAGACGGGGAGCTGTTTTTT. Translated, it gives CASSLDRRDGELFF. The J gene is TRBJ2-2, the V gene TRBV5-4; D not certain. This CDR3 spans 14 amino acids. CDR1 and CDR2 from the germline V gene are SGHNT and YYREEE (reference sequence). The V gene lost 0 bases and the J gene lost 7 bases, with 10 bases spanning the gap.

The rearrangement links TRBV20-1 to TRBJ1-5; TRBD1 agrees at 7 bases. The germline CDR1 and CDR2 sequences are DFQATT and SNEGSKA (reference sequence). This CDR3 spans 15 amino acids. V lost 5 bases, J lost 2 bases, and 9 bases stayed unmatched. In nucleotides, the CDR3 is TGCAGTGCTCGCAAACCAGGGGGAGGCAATCAGCCCCAGCATTTT. Its protein product is CSARKPGGGNQPQHF.

This clonotype has only a few counts. The V call is TRBV6-1, the J call TRBJ1-1; D gene uncertain. Germline V lookup: CDR1 MNHNS, CDR2 SASEGT. The CDR3 has 12 amino acids. The V and J ends lost 4 bases and 1 base respectively, with 4 bases between them. Written as DNA, the CDR3 is TGTGCCAGCAGTGTGGGGAACACTGAAGCTTTCTTT. It yields the protein CASSVGNTEAFF.

The genes are TRBV6-5 and TRBJ2-5, with 8 nucleotides matching TRBD1. Germline loops: CDR1 MNHEY, CDR2 SVGAGI. This CDR3 comprises 15 residues. Trimming at V came to 2 bases and at J to 5 bases, leaving 7 bases not matched to a gene. CDR3 sequence reads: CASSYRNQGAETQYF. The CDR3, as DNA: TGTGCCAGCAGTTACCGAAACCAGGGGGCGGAGACCCAGTACTTC.

This chain uses TRBV6-4 with TRBJ1-1, with TRBD1 matching over 9 bases. V was clipped by 3 bases and J by 7 bases; unmatched bases: 6. Germline CDR1 reads MRHNA; CDR2 reads SNTAGT. The CDR3 is made up of 14 amino acids. CDR3 amino acids: CASSEKQGAVEAFF. CDR3 in DNA: TGTGCCAGCAGTGAGAAACAGGGGGCGGTTGAAGCTTTCTTT.

In DNA form, the CDR3 reads TGTGCCAGCCGTGAAGACCGGAACACCGGGGAGCTGTTTTTT. This codes for CASREDRNTGELFF. This chain uses TRBV28 with TRBJ2-2; no firm D call. V was cut by 8 bases and J by 1 base, with 11 bases left in between. In germline, CDR1 is MDHEN, CDR2 SYDVKM. The CDR3 loop spans 14 amino acids.

The rearrangement uses TRBV9 and TRBJ1-3; D ambiguous. This CDR3 has 16 amino acids. Trimming shortened V by 2 bases and J by 0 bases, and 12 bases separated the two germline ends. CDR1 is SGDLS and CDR2 is YYNGEE in the germline V gene. CDR3 nucleotides: TGTGCCAGCAGCGTCTTGGAGAGTTTCTCTGGAAACACCATATATTTT. Residues: CASSVLESFSGNTIYF.

The chain is built from TRBV5-4 and TRBJ2-1; D perhaps matches TRBD2 (6 bases). This CDR3 has 14 amino acids. V lost 2 bases and J lost 6, with 12 bases in between. The germline CDR1 and CDR2 sequences are SGHNT and YYREEE (reference sequence). The CDR3 sequence is CASSFGRGGNEQFF. The CDR3 region has the DNA TGTGCCAGCAGCTTCGGGCGGGGCGGCAATGAGCAGTTCTTC. Based on the CDR3 plus reference TRBV5-4 and TRBJ2-1, the full variable domain is ETGVTQSPTHLIKTRGQQVTLRCSSQSGHNTVSWYQQALGQGPQFIFQYYREEENGRGNFPPRFSGLQFPNYSSELNVNALELDDSALYLCASSFGRGGNEQFFGPGTRLTVL.

The V and J genes are TRBV6-5 and TRBJ2-1, with D maybe TRBD1 (5 bases). Germline loops: CDR1 MNHEY, CDR2 SVGAGI. The CDR3 covers 15 residues. The V gene lost 0 bases and the J gene lost 15 bases, with 21 bases spanning the gap. This CDR3 reads CASSYSLGAVGGWFF. CDR3 nucleotides: TGTGCCAGCAGTTACTCGCTAGGGGCTGTAGGTGGTTGGTTCTTC.

This clonotype was seen once. This chain connects TRBV29-1 to TRBJ2-3; D might be TRBD1 or TRBD2, each matching 5 bases. Looked up from germline, CDR1 is SQVTM and CDR2 is ANQGSEA. The length of the CDR3 is 14 residues. Trimming left V 7 bases short and J 2 bases short, with 16 bases between. The CDR3, as DNA: TGCAGCGGTGAGGGACGGGCGGACACAGATACGCAGTATTTT. It specifies CSGEGRADTDTQYF.

The V call is TRBV5-1, the J call TRBJ1-6, with D possibly being TRBD1 (5 bases). Trimming took off 0 bases at V and 10 bases at J, with 20 bases between the two ends. The CDR3 has 17 amino acids. Germline V lookup: CDR1 SGHRS, CDR2 YFSETQ. As DNA, the CDR3 is TGCGCCAGCAGCTTGGATGCAGGGCCTTACGTCGGGTCACCCCTCCACTTT. Its protein is CASSLDAGPYVGSPLHF.

This rearrangement joins TRBV20-1 to TRBJ2-1; a possible D gene is TRBD1 (6 bases). The germline V and J ends were trimmed by 3 bases and 8 bases, with 17 bases remaining between them. The germline CDR1 and CDR2 sequences are DFQATT and SNEGSKA (reference sequence). The CDR3 has 14 residues. In nucleotides, the CDR3 is TGCAGTGCTAGGGTCTACAGGGTTATCGATGAGCAGTTCTTC. Its protein product is CSARVYRVIDEQFF.

The J gene is TRBJ2-7, the V gene TRBV15; 9 bases are a match to TRBD2. The CDR3 is 14 amino acids. J lost 3 bases, V lost 3 bases, and 3 bases had no gene match. Looked up from germline, CDR1 is LNHNV and CDR2 is YYDKDF (reference sequence). The CDR3 spells CATSRASGDYEQYF. In DNA form, the CDR3 reads TGTGCCACCAGCAGGGCTAGCGGGGACTACGAGCAGTACTTC.

The J gene is TRBJ1-5, the V gene TRBV20-1, with 7 positions matching TRBD1. Germline values: CDR1 DFQATT, CDR2 SNEGSKA (reference sequence). J was trimmed by 4 bases and V by 1 base; bases with no gene match: 10. The CDR3 contains 16 residues. CDR3 sequence (DNA): TGCAGTGCTAGAGTAGCCCTGGGACAGTCAAATCAGCCCCAGCATTTT. It is translated as CSARVALGQSNQPQHF.

The chain uses TRBV7-6 and TRBJ1-1, with 9 bases identical to TRBD1. CDR1 is SGHVS and CDR2 is FNYEAQ in the germline V gene. V lost 5 bases to trimming and J lost 8 bases; unmatched junction nucleotides: 9. CDR3 length equals 14 residues. CDR3 nucleotides: TGTGCCAGCAGCGCCAACAGGGGGCAAGGAGAAGCTTTCTTT. It specifies CASSANRGQGEAFF.

This chain connects TRBV24-1 to TRBJ2-2; D unclear. The CDR3 covers 14 residues. The V end was cut by 3 bases, the J end by 1 base, with 5 bases between. Germline V gene lookup returns CDR1 KGHDR and CDR2 SFDVKD. The CDR3, as DNA: TGTGCCACCAGTGATACCCAGAACACCGGGGAGCTGTTTTTT. Translating gives CATSDTQNTGELFF.

This sequence joins TRBV9 and TRBJ1-1; the D gene is possibly TRBD1 (5 bases). V dropped 3 bases and J dropped 0 bases, with 12 bases sitting between them. CDR1 and CDR2 from the germline V gene are SGDLS and YYNGEE. There are 15 residues in the CDR3. The DNA of the CDR3 is TGTGCCAGCAGCGGCCGGGGCCTCATGAACACTGAAGCTTTCTTT. Translating it yields CASSGRGLMNTEAFF.

The rearrangement links TRBV12-3 or TRBV12-4 to TRBJ2-2, with D tentatively TRBD1 (5 bases). CDR3 length equals 14 residues. The V end lost 6 bases, the J end lost 4 bases, and 12 bases lay between the germline ends. The CDR3 loop reads CASSPGHITGELFF. In DNA form, the CDR3 reads TGTGCCAGCAGCCCCGGACATATCACCGGGGAGCTGTTTTTT.

The chain links TRBV18 to TRBJ1-6, with D possibly matching TRBD1 (5 bases). The CDR3 is 15 amino acids. V lost 5 bases, J lost 7 bases, and 15 bases lay in between. Germline loops: CDR1 KGHSH, CDR2 LQKENI. CDR3 DNA sequence: TGTGCCAGCTCATCAACGGGAGGGGAAAATTCACCCCTCCACTTT. It encodes CASSSTGGENSPLHF.

J is TRBJ1-1 and V is TRBV27; D is unresolved. V was clipped by 4 bases and J by 1 base, with 7 bases between them. In germline, CDR1 is MNHEY, CDR2 SMNVEV (reference sequence). This CDR3 is built from 13 residues. CDR3: CASSSQRNTEAFF. CDR3 DNA sequence: TGTGCCAGCAGTTCCCAGAGGAACACTGAAGCTTTCTTT.

This clonotype was counted once. The V call is TRBV7-9, the J call TRBJ2-3; 9 bases map to TRBD2. V lost 7 bases to trimming and J lost 5 bases; unmatched junction nucleotides: 10. CDR3 size: 15 residues. Germline CDR1 and CDR2: SEHNR and FQNEAQ (reference sequence). The CDR3 coding sequence is TGTGCCAGCAAAAGCTCAGCGGGGGGACTAGATACGCAGTATTTT. This translates into CASKSSAGGLDTQYF. Full variable domain (rest looked up from reference TRBV7-9 and TRBJ2-3): DTGVSQNPRHKITKRGQNVTFRCDPISEHNRLYWYRQTLGQGPEFLTYFQNEAQLEKSRLLSDRFSAERPKGSFSTLEIQRTEQGDSAMYLCASKSSAGGLDTQYFGPGTRLTVL.

The V and J genes are TRBV6-5 and TRBJ2-5, with 9 nucleotides matching TRBD1. V lost 5 bases and J lost 0; bases outside the gene matches: 4. The CDR3 loop spans 15 amino acids. The germline gives CDR1 MNHEY, CDR2 SVGAGI. The chain's CDR3 is CASSRQGVDQETQYF. The CDR3 DNA sequence: TGTGCCAGCAGTAGACAGGGGGTTGACCAAGAGACCCAGTACTTC.